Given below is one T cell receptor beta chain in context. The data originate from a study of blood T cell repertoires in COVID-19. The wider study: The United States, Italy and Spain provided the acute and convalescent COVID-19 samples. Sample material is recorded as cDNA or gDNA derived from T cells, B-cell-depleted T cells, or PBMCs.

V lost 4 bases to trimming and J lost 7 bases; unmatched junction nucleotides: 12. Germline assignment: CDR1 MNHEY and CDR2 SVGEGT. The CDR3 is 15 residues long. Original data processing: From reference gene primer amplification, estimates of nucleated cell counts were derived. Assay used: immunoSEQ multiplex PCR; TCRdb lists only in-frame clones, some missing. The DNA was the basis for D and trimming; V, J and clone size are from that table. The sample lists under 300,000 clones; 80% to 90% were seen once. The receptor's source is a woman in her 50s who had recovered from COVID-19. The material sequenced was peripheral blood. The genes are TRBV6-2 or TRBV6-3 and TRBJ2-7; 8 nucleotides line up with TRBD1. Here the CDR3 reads CASSWPRQGAGEQYF. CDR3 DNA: TGTGCCAGCAGTTGGCCCCGGCAGGGGGCTGGGGAGCAGTACTTC.